These T cell receptor beta chains were read from a single sample in a study of blood T cell repertoires in COVID-19. Clones were sequenced by immunoSEQ multiplex PCR, and TCRdb holds only the in-frame ones, with some missing. Altogether around 300,000 clones are present, around 83% being singletons, with the ten largest covering about 3%. Sequences were obtained from peripheral blood. The receptors here all came from a man in his thirties or forties with active or convalescent COVID-19. CDR3s include the opening cysteine and the closing phenylalanine or tryptophan. D genes are given only for firm matches. Expanded clones are given a class, and other clones once, few, many or no size at all.

cdr3_length clone_size j_call d_call v_call cdr3_aa cdr3_nt
14 once TRBJ1-2 NA TRBV7-9 CASSLERGNYGYTF TGTGCCAGCAGCTTAGAGCGAGGGAACTATGGCTACACCTTC
11 NA TRBJ1-1 NA TRBV7-2 CASSFQTEAFF TGTGCCAGCAGCTTTCAAACTGAAGCTTTCTTT
13 NA TRBJ2-2 NA TRBV2 CASSWTATGELFF TGTGCCAGCAGTTGGACTGCCACCGGGGAGCTGTTTTTT
16 NA TRBJ2-2 NA TRBV4-3 CASSHSTGPNTGELFF TGCGCCAGCAGCCACTCCACTGGGCCGAACACCGGGGAGCTGTTTTTT
15 NA TRBJ2-1 NA TRBV2 CASSVPGSTYNEQFF TGTGCCAGCAGTGTGCCAGGTTCAACCTACAATGAGCAGTTCTTC
13 few TRBJ1-3 NA TRBV7-2 CASSFNQGNTIYF TGTGCCAGCAGCTTCAACCAGGGAAACACCATATATTTT
15 NA TRBJ2-7 TRBD1 TRBV6-4 CASRGQGQLAYEQYF TGTGCCAGCAGGGGCCAGGGACAGCTAGCCTACGAGCAGTACTTC
16 NA TRBJ1-4 TRBD1 TRBV28 CASSLPPGTGGEKLFF TGTGCCAGCAGTCTACCCCCGGGGACAGGTGGTGAAAAACTGTTTTTT
15 NA TRBJ2-5 TRBD2 TRBV7-2 CASSLLGLADGTQYF TGTGCCAGCAGTTTGTTGGGACTAGCGGATGGGACCCAGTACTTC
15 many TRBJ1-1 TRBD1 TRBV4-3 CASSQQDRGGTEAFF TGCGCCAGCAGCCAACAGGACAGGGGGGGCACTGAAGCTTTCTTT
14 few TRBJ1-2 NA TRBV7-9 CASSLAGDLGGYTF TGTGCCAGCAGCTTAGCAGGGGATCTAGGTGGCTACACCTTC
13 NA TRBJ2-7 NA TRBV19 CASSITRNYEQYF TGTGCCAGTAGTATCACTAGAAACTACGAGCAGTACTTC
15 NA TRBJ1-1 NA TRBV6-5 CASSALRGASTEAFF TGTGCCAGCTCCGCGCTACGCGGGGCGTCCACTGAAGCTTTCTTT
14 NA TRBJ1-3 NA TRBV5-1 CASSFGGVEDTIYF TGCGCCAGCAGCTTTGGGGGGGTAGAGGACACCATATATTTT
12 NA TRBJ2-1 NA TRBV10-3 CAIRQEHNEQFF TGTGCCATCAGGCAGGAACACAATGAGCAGTTCTTC
13 NA TRBJ2-7 NA TRBV3-1/TRBV3-2 CASSQAGRYEQYF TGTGCCAGCAGCCAAGCAGGGCGTTACGAGCAGTACTTC
14 once TRBJ1-2 NA TRBV7-2 CASSSPPGLGGYTF TGTGCCAGCAGCTCTCCGCCAGGGCTAGGAGGCTACACCTTC
15 NA TRBJ1-2 NA TRBV10-3 CAIKPGSRGDYGYTF TGTGCCATCAAACCGGGGAGTAGAGGCGACTATGGCTACACCTTC
16 NA TRBJ2-1 TRBD2 TRBV7-3 CASSPLAGASFNEQFF TGTGCCAGCAGCCCACTAGCGGGGGCCTCCTTCAATGAGCAGTTCTTC
14 once TRBJ1-4 NA TRBV28 CASEGWGPNEKLFF TGTGCCAGTGAGGGCTGGGGTCCTAATGAAAAACTGTTTTTT
15 NA TRBJ2-2 NA TRBV27 CASSGRGHTPGELFF TGTGCCAGCAGTGGCCGGGGACATACTCCCGGGGAGCTGTTTTTT
15 NA TRBJ2-1 TRBD2 TRBV7-3 CASSRGLAALNEQFF TGTGCCAGCAGCAGGGGACTAGCGGCTCTCAATGAGCAGTTCTTC
18 NA TRBJ1-3 NA TRBV20-1 CSASPPGVTPDSGNTIYF TGCAGTGCTAGTCCCCCAGGGGTTACCCCTGACTCTGGAAACACCATATATTTT
12 NA TRBJ1-1 NA TRBV5-1 CASRSGGAEAFF TGCGCCAGCAGGTCGGGTGGTGCTGAAGCTTTCTTT
11 NA TRBJ2-2 NA TRBV30 CAATGFGELFF TGTGCAGCCACGGGTTTCGGGGAGCTGTTTTTT
16 NA TRBJ2-6 TRBD1 TRBV7-2 CATRDRPASGANVLTF TGTGCCACACGGGACAGACCAGCCTCTGGGGCCAACGTCCTGACTTTC
10 NA TRBJ2-1 TRBD1 TRBV12-3/TRBV12-4 CASSRDRAFF TGTGCCAGCAGCCGGGACAGGGCTTTCTTC
17 NA TRBJ2-6 NA TRBV7-6 CASSPLYRAAGANVLTF TGTGCCAGCAGCCCCCTCTACAGGGCGGCTGGGGCCAACGTCCTGACTTTC
12 NA TRBJ2-7 NA TRBV12-3/TRBV12-4 CASGGVSYEQYF TGTGCCTCCGGAGGGGTATCCTACGAGCAGTACTTC
11 NA TRBJ1-2 NA TRBV9 CASSDEDGYTF TGTGCCAGCAGCGACGAGGATGGCTACACCTTC
14 NA TRBJ2-7 TRBD1 TRBV2 CASKKGQGVYEQYF TGTGCCAGCAAAAAAGGACAGGGGGTATACGAGCAGTACTTC
12 NA TRBJ2-2 NA TRBV11-3 CASSSNTGELFF TGTGCCAGCAGCTCTAACACCGGGGAGCTGTTTTTT
16 NA TRBJ1-5 NA TRBV5-1 CASQWEAGAHDQPQHF TGCGCCAGCCAATGGGAGGCGGGGGCGCATGATCAGCCCCAGCATTTT
14 NA TRBJ2-1 TRBD2 TRBV10-3 CAIAKGAGANEQFF TGTGCCATTGCTAAAGGGGCGGGAGCCAATGAGCAGTTCTTC
14 NA TRBJ2-1 NA TRBV5-1 CASSLRGAGGEQFF TGCGCCAGCAGCTTGCGGGGGGCCGGGGGTGAGCAGTTCTTC
15 NA TRBJ2-1 TRBD2 TRBV5-5 CASSLAGDSYNEQFF TGTGCCAGCAGCTTAGCGGGAGACTCCTACAATGAGCAGTTCTTC
14 NA TRBJ2-7 NA TRBV27 CASSLRAGGYEQYF TGTGCCAGCAGTTTAAGGGCAGGGGGGTACGAGCAGTACTTC
14 NA TRBJ2-3 NA TRBV18 CASSPDGITDTQYF TGTGCCAGCTCACCGGACGGGATCACAGATACGCAGTATTTT
12 few TRBJ1-1 TRBD1 TRBV11-3 CASSLAGQKAFF TGTGCCAGCAGCTTAGCGGGACAGAAAGCTTTCTTT
16 NA TRBJ2-7 NA TRBV7-2 CASSLVSLVGVYEQYF TGTGCCAGCAGCTTAGTTTCCCTGGTAGGGGTTTACGAGCAGTACTTC
15 NA TRBJ2-1 NA TRBV7-6 CASSLVPTTYNEQFF TGTGCCAGCAGCTTAGTCCCTACTACCTACAATGAGCAGTTCTTC
17 NA TRBJ1-5 TRBD1 TRBV6-1 CASSEPTADRGLQPQHF TGTGCCAGCAGTGAGCCCACTGCGGACAGGGGGCTCCAGCCCCAGCATTTT
11 NA TRBJ2-1 TRBD2 TRBV5-1 CASSSAGNPFF TGCGCCAGCAGCTCAGCGGGAAACCCGTTCTTC
13 NA TRBJ1-1 NA TRBV27 CASSLGRNTEAFF TGTGCCAGCAGTTTAGGCCGGAACACTGAAGCTTTCTTT
13 NA TRBJ2-1 NA TRBV29-1 CSVLDILYNEQFF TGCAGCGTTCTGGACATACTTTACAATGAGCAGTTCTTC
16 NA TRBJ1-6 NA TRBV30 CAWSVGGGSYNSPLHF TGTGCCTGGAGTGTAGGGGGTGGCTCCTATAATTCACCCCTCCACTTT
15 NA TRBJ1-5 NA TRBV28 CASIMGGQTNQPQHF TGTGCCAGCATTATGGGTGGACAGACAAATCAGCCCCAGCATTTT
16 NA TRBJ2-1 TRBD1 TRBV24-1 CATSDLGTARVNEQFF TGTGCCACCAGTGATTTGGGGACAGCCAGGGTGAATGAGCAGTTCTTC
17 NA TRBJ2-7 TRBD2 TRBV6-2/TRBV6-3 CASSPGAAAGESYEQYF TGTGCCAGCAGTCCGGGGGCAGCAGCGGGAGAAAGCTACGAGCAGTACTTC